The entry below gives a single T cell receptor (beta chain) sequence along with its context. What it recognizes is unknown. The sample originates from a study of OX40 agonist ivuxolimab in advanced cancers. Study context: Patients treated during dose escalation were battling hepatocellular carcinoma, melanoma, renal cell or head and neck cancer. Whole-study results and caveats: Among the least clonally expanded were partial responders at 0.1-3.0 mg/kg.

Libraries were prepared by immunoSEQ multiplex PCR; TCRdb keeps only in-frame clonotypes and omits some of them. The table has approximately 64,000 clones, roughly nine tenths seen once; the top ten hold 0.67%. CDR1 and CDR2 from the germline V gene are SEHNR and FQNEAQ (reference sequence). V shed 1 base and J shed 5 bases, with 14 bases lying between them. The CDR3 runs to 15 residues. Sequences were derived from CD4+ or CD8+ T cells sorted from blood, sampled in a trial of the OX40 agonist ivuxolimab. The TCR was taken from an adult with an advanced solid tumor such as melanoma, head and neck, liver or kidney cancer. V and J are TRBV7-9 and TRBJ1-1; D possibly corresponds to TRBD1 (6 bases). CDR3 in DNA: TGTGCCAGCAGCTTAGACGGGGGGGCGCGGACTGAAGCTTTCTTT. Its protein product is CASSLDGGARTEAFF.